The clone carrying this T cell receptor beta chain showed up just a few times. What it recognizes is unknown. Unique molecular identifiers featured in how the TCRbeta library was prepared. One entry per CDR3 protein results from TCRdb running MiXCR on the PCR reads. In the table there are about 460,000 distinct CDR3 sequences, about 10% of which are singletons. The data derive from a study of T-cell reconstitution after alpha-beta-depleted transplantation in children. Findings and limits, study-wide: At day 60, the high TCRbeta diversity found in some patients originated from recipient T cells and thymic progenitors that had survived.

The CDR3 runs 20 residues. CDR1 is MDHEN, CDR2 SYDVKM, per germline. V lost 2 bases, J lost 0 bases, and 15 bases stayed unmatched. The chain carries TRBV28 and TRBJ2-1; 8 positions match TRBD2. The material was PBMCs, obtained before TCRalphabeta/CD19-depleted stem cell transplant. The source of this sequence is a child younger than 10 with inherited bone marrow failure, due to receive a stem cell transplant. The CDR3 loop reads CASSLTGSSTGGVSYNEQFF. In DNA form, the CDR3 reads TGTGCCAGCAGTTTAACGGGGAGTAGTACGGGAGGGGTCTCCTACAATGAGCAGTTCTTC.